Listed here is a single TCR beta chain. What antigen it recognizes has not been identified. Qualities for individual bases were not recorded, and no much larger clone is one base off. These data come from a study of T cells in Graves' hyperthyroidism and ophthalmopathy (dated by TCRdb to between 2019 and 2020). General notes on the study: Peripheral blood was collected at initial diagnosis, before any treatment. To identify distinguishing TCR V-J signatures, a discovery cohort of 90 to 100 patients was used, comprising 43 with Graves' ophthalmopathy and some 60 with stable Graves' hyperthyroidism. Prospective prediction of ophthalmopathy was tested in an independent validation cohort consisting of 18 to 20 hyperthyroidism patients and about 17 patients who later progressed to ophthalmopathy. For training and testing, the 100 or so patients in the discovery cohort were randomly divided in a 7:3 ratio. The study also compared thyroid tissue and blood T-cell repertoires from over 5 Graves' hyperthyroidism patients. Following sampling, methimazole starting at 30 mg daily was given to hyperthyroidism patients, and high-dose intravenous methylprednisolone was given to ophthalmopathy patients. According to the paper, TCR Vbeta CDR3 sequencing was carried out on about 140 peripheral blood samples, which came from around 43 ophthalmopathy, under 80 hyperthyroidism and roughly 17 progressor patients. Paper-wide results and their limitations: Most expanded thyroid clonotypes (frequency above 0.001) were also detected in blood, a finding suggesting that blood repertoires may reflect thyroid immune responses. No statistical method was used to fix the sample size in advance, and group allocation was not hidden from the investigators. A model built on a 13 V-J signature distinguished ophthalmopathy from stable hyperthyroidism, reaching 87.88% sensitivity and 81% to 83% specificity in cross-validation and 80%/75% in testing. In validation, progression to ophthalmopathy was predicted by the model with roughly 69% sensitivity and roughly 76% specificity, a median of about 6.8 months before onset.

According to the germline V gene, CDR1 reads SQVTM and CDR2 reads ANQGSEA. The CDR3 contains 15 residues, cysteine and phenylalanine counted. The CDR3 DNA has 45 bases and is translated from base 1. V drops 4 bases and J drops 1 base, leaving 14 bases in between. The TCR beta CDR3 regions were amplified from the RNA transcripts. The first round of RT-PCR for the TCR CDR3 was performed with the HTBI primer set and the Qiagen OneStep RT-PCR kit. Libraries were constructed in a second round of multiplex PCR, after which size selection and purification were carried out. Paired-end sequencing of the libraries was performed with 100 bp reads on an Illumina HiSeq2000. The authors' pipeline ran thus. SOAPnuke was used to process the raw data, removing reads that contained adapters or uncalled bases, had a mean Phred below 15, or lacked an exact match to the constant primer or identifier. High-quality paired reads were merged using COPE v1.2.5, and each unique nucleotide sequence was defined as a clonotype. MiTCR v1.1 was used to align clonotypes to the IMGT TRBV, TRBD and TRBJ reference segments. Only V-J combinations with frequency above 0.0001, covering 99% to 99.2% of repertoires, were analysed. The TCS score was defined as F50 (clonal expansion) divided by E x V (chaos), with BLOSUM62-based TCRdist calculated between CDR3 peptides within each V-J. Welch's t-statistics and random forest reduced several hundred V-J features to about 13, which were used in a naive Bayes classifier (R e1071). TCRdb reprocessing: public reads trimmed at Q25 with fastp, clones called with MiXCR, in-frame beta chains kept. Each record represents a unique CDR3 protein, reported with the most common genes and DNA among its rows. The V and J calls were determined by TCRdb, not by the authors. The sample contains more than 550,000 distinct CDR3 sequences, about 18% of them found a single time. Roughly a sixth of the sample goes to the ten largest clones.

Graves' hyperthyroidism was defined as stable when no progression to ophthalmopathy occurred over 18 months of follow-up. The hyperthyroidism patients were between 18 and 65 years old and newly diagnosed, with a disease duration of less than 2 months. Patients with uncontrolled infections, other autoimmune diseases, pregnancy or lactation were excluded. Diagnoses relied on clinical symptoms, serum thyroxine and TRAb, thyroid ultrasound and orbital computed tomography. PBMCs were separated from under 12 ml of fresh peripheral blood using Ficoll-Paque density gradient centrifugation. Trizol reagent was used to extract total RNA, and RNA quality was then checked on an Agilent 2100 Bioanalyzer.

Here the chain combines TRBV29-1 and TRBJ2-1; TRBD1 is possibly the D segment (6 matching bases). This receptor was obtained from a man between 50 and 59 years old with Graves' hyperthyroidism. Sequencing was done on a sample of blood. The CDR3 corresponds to CSVVDRKGSYNEQFF. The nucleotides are TGCAGCGTTGTTGACAGGAAAGGGTCCTACAATGAGCAGTTCTTC.